This entry describes one T cell receptor beta chain. Its antigen is not known. This sample was taken from a study of cytotoxic CD8 clonotypes in ibrutinib-treated CLL. Study observations and caveats: Private clonotypes, not public ones, expanded at ibrutinib response. In comparison with age-matched healthy donors, baseline clonality was higher and tracked circulating CD8+ T-cell counts.

The length of the CDR3 is 16 residues. Trimming left V 7 bases short and J 3 bases short, with 18 bases between. CDR1 and CDR2 (germline): MNHEY, SMNVEV (reference sequence). Cryopreserved PBMCs yielded about 2 micrograms of genomic DNA for TCR beta libraries. The sequencing depth, 1 in 200,000 to 1 in 1 million T cells, was the target. The method was immunoSEQ multiplex PCR; TCRdb's version includes in-frame clones alone and lacks a portion of them. Found here are some 70,000 clones, about nine tenths of them singletons; the top ten hold 3.1%. The V call is TRBV27, the J call TRBJ2-2; D call uncertain. Sequenced material: PBMCs, taken after 12 months of ibrutinib treatment. This receptor was taken from a human donor with chronic lymphocytic leukemia. CDR3 region: CASNLLSRRDTGELFF. Here the CDR3 DNA reads TGTGCCAGCAACCTCCTGTCCCGCCGGGACACCGGGGAGCTGTTTTTT.